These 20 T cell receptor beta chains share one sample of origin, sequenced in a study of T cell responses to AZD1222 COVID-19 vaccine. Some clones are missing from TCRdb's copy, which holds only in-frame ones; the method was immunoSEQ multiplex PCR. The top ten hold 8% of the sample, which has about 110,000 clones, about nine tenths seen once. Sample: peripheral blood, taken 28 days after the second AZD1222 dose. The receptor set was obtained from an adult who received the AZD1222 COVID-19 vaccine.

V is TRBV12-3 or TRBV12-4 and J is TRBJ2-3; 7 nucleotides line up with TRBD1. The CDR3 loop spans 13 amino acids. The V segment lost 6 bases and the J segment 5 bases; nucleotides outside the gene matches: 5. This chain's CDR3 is CASRKGGVDTQYF. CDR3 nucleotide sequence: TGTGCCAGCAGGAAAGGGGGCGTAGATACGCAGTATTTT.

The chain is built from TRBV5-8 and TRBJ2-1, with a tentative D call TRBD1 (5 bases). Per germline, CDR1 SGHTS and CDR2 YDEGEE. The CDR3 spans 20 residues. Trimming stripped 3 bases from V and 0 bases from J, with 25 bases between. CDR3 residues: CASSSRLSHRQGSSYNEQFF. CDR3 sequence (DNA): TGTGCCAGCAGCTCCCGCTTGTCGCACCGGCAGGGCAGCTCCTACAATGAGCAGTTCTTC.

CDR3 bases: TGCGCCAGCAGCCGAGAGACGGGGGGGGACTCCTACAATGAGCAGTTCTTC. This codes for CASSRETGGDSYNEQFF. This sequence joins TRBV4-3 and TRBJ2-1, with 8 bases identical to TRBD2. This CDR3 region has 17 residues. The V and J ends lost 4 bases and 0 bases, in that order; junction bases with no gene match: 8. Germline V CDR1 and CDR2: LGHNA, YSLEER.

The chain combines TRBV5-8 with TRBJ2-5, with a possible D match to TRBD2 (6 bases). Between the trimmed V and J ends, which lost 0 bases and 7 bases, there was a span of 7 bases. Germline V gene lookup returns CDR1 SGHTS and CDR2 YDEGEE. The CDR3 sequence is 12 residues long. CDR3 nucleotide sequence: TGTGCCAGCAGCTTGGTCGGGGGGACCCAGTACTTC. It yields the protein CASSLVGGTQYF.

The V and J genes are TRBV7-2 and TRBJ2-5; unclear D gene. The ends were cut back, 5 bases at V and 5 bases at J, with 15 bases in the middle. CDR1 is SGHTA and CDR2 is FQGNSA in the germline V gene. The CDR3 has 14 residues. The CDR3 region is CASSQGLSSETQYF. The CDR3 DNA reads TGTGCCAGCAGCCAAGGGTTGTCCTCTGAGACCCAGTACTTC.

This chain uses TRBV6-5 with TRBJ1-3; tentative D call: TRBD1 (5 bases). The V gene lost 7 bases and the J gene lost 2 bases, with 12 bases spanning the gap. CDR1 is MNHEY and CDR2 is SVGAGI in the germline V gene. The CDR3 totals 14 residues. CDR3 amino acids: CASNPRGTGNTIYF. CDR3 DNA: TGTGCCAGCAACCCCCGGGGCACTGGAAACACCATATATTTT.

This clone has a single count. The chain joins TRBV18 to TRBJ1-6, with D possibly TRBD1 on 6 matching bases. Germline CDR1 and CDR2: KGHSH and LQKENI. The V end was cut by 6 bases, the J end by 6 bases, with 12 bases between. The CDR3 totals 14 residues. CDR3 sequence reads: CASSKDRANSPLHF. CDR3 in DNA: TGTGCCAGCTCTAAGGACAGAGCTAATTCACCCCTCCACTTT.

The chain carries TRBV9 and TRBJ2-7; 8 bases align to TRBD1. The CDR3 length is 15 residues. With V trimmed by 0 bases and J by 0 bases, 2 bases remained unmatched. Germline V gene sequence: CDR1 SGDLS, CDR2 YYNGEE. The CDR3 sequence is CASSVGTGFSYEQYF. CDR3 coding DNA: TGTGCCAGCAGCGTAGGGACAGGGTTCTCCTACGAGCAGTACTTC.

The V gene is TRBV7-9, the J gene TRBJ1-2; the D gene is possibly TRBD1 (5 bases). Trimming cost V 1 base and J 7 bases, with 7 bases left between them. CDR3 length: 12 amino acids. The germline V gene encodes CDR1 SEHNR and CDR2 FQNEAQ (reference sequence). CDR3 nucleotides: TGTGCCAGCAGCTTAGGGCAGGGTGGCTACACCTTC. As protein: CASSLGQGGYTF.

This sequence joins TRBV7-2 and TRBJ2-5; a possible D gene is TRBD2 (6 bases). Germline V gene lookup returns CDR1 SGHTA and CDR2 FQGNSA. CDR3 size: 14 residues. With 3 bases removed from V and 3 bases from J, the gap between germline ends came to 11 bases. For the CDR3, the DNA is TGTGCCAGCAGCTTTGGAGGGATGGAAGAGACCCAGTACTTC. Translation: CASSFGGMEETQYF. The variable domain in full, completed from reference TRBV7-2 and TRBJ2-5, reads GAGVSQSPSNKVTEKGKDVELRCDPISGHTALYWYRQSLGQGLEFLIYFQGNSAPDKSGLPSDRFSAERTGGSVSTLTIQRTQQEDSAVYLCASSFGGMEETQYFGPGTRLLVL.

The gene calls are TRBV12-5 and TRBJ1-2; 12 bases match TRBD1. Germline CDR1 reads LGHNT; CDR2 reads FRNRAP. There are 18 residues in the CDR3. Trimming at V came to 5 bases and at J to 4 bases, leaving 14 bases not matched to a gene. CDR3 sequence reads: CASGAFGTGGRGSYGYTF. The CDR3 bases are TGTGCTAGTGGTGCCTTCGGGACAGGGGGCAGGGGGAGCTATGGCTACACCTTC. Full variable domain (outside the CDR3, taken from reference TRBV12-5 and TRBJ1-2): DARVTQTPRHKVTEMGQEVTMRCQPILGHNTVFWYRQTMMQGLELLAYFRNRAPLDDSGMPKDRFSAEMPDATLATLKIQPSEPRDSAVYFCASGAFGTGGRGSYGYTFGSGTRLTVV.

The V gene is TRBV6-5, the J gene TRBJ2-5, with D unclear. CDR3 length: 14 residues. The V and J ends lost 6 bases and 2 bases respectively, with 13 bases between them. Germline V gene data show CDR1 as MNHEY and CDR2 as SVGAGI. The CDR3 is CASRPSTDQETQYF. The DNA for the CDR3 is TGTGCCAGCAGACCATCGACGGATCAAGAGACCCAGTACTTC.

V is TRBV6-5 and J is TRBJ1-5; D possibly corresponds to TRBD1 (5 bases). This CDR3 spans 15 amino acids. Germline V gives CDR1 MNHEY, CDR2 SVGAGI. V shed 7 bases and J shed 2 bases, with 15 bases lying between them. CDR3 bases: TGTGCCAGCATTCCCTTGCGGGGGGGCAATCAGCCCCAGCATTTT. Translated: CASIPLRGGNQPQHF.

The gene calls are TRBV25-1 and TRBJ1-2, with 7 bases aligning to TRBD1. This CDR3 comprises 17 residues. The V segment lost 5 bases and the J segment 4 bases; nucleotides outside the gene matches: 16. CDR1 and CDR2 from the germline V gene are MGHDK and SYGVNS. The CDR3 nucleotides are TGTGCCAGCAGTACTATGGAGGGACAGTCGCTACTCTATGGCTACACCTTC. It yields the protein CASSTMEGQSLLYGYTF.

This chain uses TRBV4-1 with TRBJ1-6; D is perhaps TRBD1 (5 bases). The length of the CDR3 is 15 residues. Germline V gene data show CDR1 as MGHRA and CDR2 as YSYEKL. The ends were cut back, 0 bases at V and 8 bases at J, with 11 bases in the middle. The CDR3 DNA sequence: TGCGCCAGCAGCCAAGAGGACCGAGGGGATTCACCCCTCCACTTT. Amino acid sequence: CASSQEDRGDSPLHF.

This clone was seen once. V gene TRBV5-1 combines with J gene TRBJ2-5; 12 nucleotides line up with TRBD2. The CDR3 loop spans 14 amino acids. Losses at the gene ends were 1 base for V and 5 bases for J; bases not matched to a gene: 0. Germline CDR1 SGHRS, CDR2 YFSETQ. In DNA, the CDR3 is TGCGCCAGCAGCTTGACTAGCGGGGGGGAGACCCAGTACTTC. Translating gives CASSLTSGGETQYF.

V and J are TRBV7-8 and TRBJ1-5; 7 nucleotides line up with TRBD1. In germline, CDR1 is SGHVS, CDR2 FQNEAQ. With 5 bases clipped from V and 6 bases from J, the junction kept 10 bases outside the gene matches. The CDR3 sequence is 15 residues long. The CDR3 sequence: CASSLDRVKAQPQHF. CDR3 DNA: TGTGCCAGCAGCCTAGACAGGGTAAAAGCTCAGCCCCAGCATTTT.

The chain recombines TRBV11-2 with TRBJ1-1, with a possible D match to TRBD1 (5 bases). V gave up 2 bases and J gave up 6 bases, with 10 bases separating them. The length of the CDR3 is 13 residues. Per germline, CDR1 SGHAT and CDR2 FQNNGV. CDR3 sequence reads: CASSLPGIPEAFF. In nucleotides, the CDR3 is TGTGCCAGCAGCTTACCAGGGATCCCTGAAGCTTTCTTT.

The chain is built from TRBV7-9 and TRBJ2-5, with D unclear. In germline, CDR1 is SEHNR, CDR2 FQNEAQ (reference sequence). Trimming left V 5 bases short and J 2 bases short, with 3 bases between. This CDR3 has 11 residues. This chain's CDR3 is CASSRQETQYF. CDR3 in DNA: TGTGCCAGCAGCCGGCAAGAGACCCAGTACTTC.

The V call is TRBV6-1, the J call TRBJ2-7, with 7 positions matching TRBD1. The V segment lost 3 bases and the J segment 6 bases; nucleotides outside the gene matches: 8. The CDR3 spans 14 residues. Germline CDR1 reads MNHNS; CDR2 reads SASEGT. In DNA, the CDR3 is TGTGCCAGCAGTGAGATACAGGGGTCCAGCGAGCAGTACTTC. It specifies CASSEIQGSSEQYF.